A selection of T cell receptor beta chains follows, all from one sample in a study of cytomegalovirus exposure and HLA in healthy donors. Method: immunoSEQ multiplex PCR; TCRdb's copy keeps in-frame clones and lacks some. The sample table sets out 100,000 to 150,000 clones. Sequenced material: PBMCs. The receptors come from a man aged 35 to 55 in good health and CMV-seronegative. CDR3s include the opening cysteine and the closing phenylalanine or tryptophan. A D gene is named only where the DNA matches it firmly.

v_call	d_call	j_call	cdr3_nt	cdr3_aa
TRBV5-4	NA	TRBJ2-2	TGTGCCAGCAGCTTGGCCTCGTTCACCGGGGAGCTGTTTTTT	CASSLASFTGELFF
TRBV6-1	TRBD2	TRBJ2-7	TGTGCCAGCAGTGAAGGGGTGCTTTTAGCGGGAGTCTACGAGCAGTACTTC	CASSEGVLLAGVYEQYF
TRBV4-2	TRBD1	TRBJ1-1	TGTGCCAGCAGCCAAATCGCCACGGGACAGGGTACCACTGAAGCTTTCTTT	CASSQIATGQGTTEAFF
TRBV7-2	TRBD2	TRBJ2-1	TGTGCCAGCAGCCCCGGGGGGGCGCGAGAGCAGTTCTTC	CASSPGGAREQFF
TRBV25-1	TRBD1	TRBJ2-3	TGTGCCAGCAGTGATCCCCCTCGTCGGACAGGGAACACGGATACGCAGTATTTT	CASSDPPRRTGNTDTQYF
TRBV7-6	NA	TRBJ2-1	TGTGCCAGCAGCTTAACGGGGTCATCCACTATTAACGCCAATGAGCAGTTCTTC	CASSLTGSSTINANEQFF
TRBV11-3	TRBD2	TRBJ2-7	TGTGCCAGCAGCTTTAGCCCTAGCGGGAGGGCGGAAGAGCAGTACTTC	CASSFSPSGRAEEQYF
TRBV2	NA	TRBJ1-2	TGTGCCAGCAGGGCACCAGGGAACGGCTACACCTTC	CASRAPGNGYTF
TRBV7-2	TRBD2	TRBJ2-7	TGTGCCAGCAGCTTTGGGCCTAGCGGGAGATCCTACGAGCAGTACTTC	CASSFGPSGRSYEQYF
TRBV9	NA	TRBJ2-7	TGTGCCAGCAGTTTACCAGGCCTGGACGAGCAGTACTTC	CASSLPGLDEQYF
TRBV5-4	NA	TRBJ2-2	TGTGCCAGCAGCTTCTTCAGGAACACCGGGGAGCTGTTTTTT	CASSFFRNTGELFF
TRBV9	TRBD2	TRBJ2-2	TGTGCCAGCAGCGTAGTACCAGCGGGAGACACCGGGGAGCTGTTTTTT	CASSVVPAGDTGELFF
TRBV19	TRBD1	TRBJ2-7	TGTGCCAGCCAGGGGGCCGGGAAATTCTTCTCCTACGAGCAGTACTTC	CASQGAGKFFSYEQYF
TRBV9	NA	TRBJ2-2	TGTGCCAGCAGCACACGGGACTCGGCGGGGGAGCTGTTTTTT	CASSTRDSAGELFF
TRBV28	NA	TRBJ1-3	TGTGCCAGCAGCCGACACAGGAGCTCTGGAAACACCATATATTTT	CASSRHRSSGNTIYF
TRBV5-1	NA	TRBJ2-7	TGCGCCAGCAGCCGCGGGACGTCCGCCTACGAGCAGTACTTC	CASSRGTSAYEQYF
TRBV4-1	TRBD1	TRBJ1-2	TGCGCCAGCAGCCAAACTTCACAGGGGACCTATGGCTACACCTTC	CASSQTSQGTYGYTF
TRBV7-9	NA	TRBJ2-1	TGTGCCAGCAGACCAGACCGGAGCTTGGAGTTCTTC	CASRPDRSLEFF
TRBV6-1	NA	TRBJ2-1	TGTGCCAGCAGTGAAGGGCGGGCCTTCTCCTACAATGAGCAGTTCTTC	CASSEGRAFSYNEQFF
TRBV29-1	NA	TRBJ2-3	TGCAGCGTTGGGTCAGGCACAGATACGCAGTATTTT	CSVGSGTDTQYF
TRBV11-3	NA	TRBJ2-3	TGTGCCAGCAGCTTCTCAGGAACAGGGAGCACAGATACGCAGTATTTT	CASSFSGTGSTDTQYF
TRBV6-5	NA	TRBJ2-7	TGTGCCAGCAGTTCAGGGGTCTCCTACGAGCAGTACTTC	CASSSGVSYEQYF
TRBV5-5	NA	TRBJ1-2	TGTGCCAGCACCCTTTCCGGGGGCTATGGCTACACCTTC	CASTLSGGYGYTF
TRBV11-2	TRBD1	TRBJ1-2	TGTGCCAGCAGCCCGGACAGGTCAGATGGCTACACCTTC	CASSPDRSDGYTF
TRBV6-1	NA	TRBJ1-5	TGTGCCAGCAGTGAAGCTGAGACAGCTAATCAGCCCCAGCATTTT	CASSEAETANQPQHF
TRBV11-3	TRBD2	TRBJ2-2	TGTGCCAGCAGCTTATTTAGCGGGAGTGCCGGGGAGCTGTTTTTT	CASSLFSGSAGELFF
TRBV5-1	TRBD2	TRBJ2-2	TGCGCCAGCAGCCGTAGCGGGACTAGCGGGACTCCCGGGGAGCTGTTTTTT	CASSRSGTSGTPGELFF